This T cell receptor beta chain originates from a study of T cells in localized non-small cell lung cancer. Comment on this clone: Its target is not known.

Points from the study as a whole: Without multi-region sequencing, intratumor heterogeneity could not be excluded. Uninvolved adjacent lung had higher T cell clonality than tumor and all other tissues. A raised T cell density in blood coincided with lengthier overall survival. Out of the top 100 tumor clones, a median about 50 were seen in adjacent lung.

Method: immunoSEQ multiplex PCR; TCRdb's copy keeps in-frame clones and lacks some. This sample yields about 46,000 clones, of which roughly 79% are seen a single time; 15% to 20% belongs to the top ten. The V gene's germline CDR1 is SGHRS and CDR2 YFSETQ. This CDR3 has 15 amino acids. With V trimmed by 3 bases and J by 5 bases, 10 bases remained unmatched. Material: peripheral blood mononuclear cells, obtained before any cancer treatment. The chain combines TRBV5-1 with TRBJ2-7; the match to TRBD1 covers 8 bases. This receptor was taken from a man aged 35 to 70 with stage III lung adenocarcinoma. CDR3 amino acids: CASSSRQGAYNEQYF. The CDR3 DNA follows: TGCGCCAGCAGCTCGAGGCAGGGGGCATATAACGAGCAGTACTTC.